Listed below are T cell receptor beta chains from one sample, sequenced in a study of cytomegalovirus exposure and HLA in healthy donors. Generated by immunoSEQ multiplex PCR, the TCRdb table keeps only in-frame clones and is missing some. The table lists about 110,000 clones, roughly 82% of them singletons, with more than 4% in the top ten. The sample comprised PBMCs. These receptors originate from a male donor in good health and CMV-seronegative. Both conserved end residues are part of each CDR3. D genes are given only for firm matches. Expanded clones are given a class, and other clones once, few, many or no size at all.

cdr3_aa cdr3_nt d_call clone_size j_call v_call
CASSSLTGDTQYF TGTGCCAGCAGTTCACTCACCGGGGATACGCAGTATTTT . . TRBJ2-3 TRBV6-5
CASSFRVGRGTYNEQFF TGTGCCAGCAGTTTTCGAGTCGGCAGGGGGACCTACAATGAGCAGTTCTTC TRBD1 . TRBJ2-1 TRBV27
CATSRDGGSGSDTQYF TGTGCCACCAGCAGAGATGGCGGGAGTGGGTCAGATACGCAGTATTTT TRBD2 . TRBJ2-3 TRBV15
CASSFLGTSDYNEQFF TGTGCCAGCAGTTTCCTCGGGACTAGCGACTACAATGAGCAGTTCTTC TRBD2 . TRBJ2-1 TRBV6-7
CASSFGGLPNEQYF TGTGCCAGCAGCTTTGGTGGCCTCCCCAACGAGCAGTACTTC . . TRBJ2-7 TRBV5-6
CASSRAGAADTQYF TGTGCCAGCAGCCGAGCGGGAGCAGCAGATACGCAGTATTTT TRBD2 . TRBJ2-3 TRBV6-1
CASSLVGLIAAGGQPQHF TGTGCCAGCAGTTTGGTAGGCCTTATAGCAGCGGGAGGCCAGCCCCAGCATTTT . . TRBJ1-5 TRBV28
CATSQGQGGKPEAFF TGTGCCACCAGTCAGGGACAGGGAGGAAAACCTGAAGCTTTCTTT TRBD1 few TRBJ1-1 TRBV15
CAISSGLLTGTEQFF TGTGCCATCAGTTCCGGACTCCTGACGGGTACCGAGCAGTTCTTC . once TRBJ2-1 TRBV10-3
CASSKDRGYNQPQHF TGTGCCAGCAGCAAAGACAGGGGGTACAATCAGCCCCAGCATTTT TRBD1 . TRBJ1-5 TRBV7-3
CASSPRLAGMGEQYF TGTGCCAGCAGTCCCCGACTAGCGGGAATGGGTGAGCAGTACTTC TRBD2 . TRBJ2-7 TRBV6-5
CASSWTRGEQYF TGTGCCAGCAGCTGGACCCGCGGGGAGCAGTACTTC . once TRBJ2-7 TRBV7-2
CASSSLVDTEAFF TGTGCCAGCAGTTCCTTAGTTGATACTGAAGCTTTCTTT . . TRBJ1-1 TRBV27
CASSLARPGTTSNQPQHF TGTGCCAGCAGCTTAGCGCGCCCCGGGACAACAAGCAATCAGCCCCAGCATTTT . . TRBJ1-5 TRBV7-9
CASRKPGLPNTEAFF TGTGCCAGTAGAAAACCAGGGCTACCGAACACTGAAGCTTTCTTT . . TRBJ1-1 TRBV19
CASRNLAGDHNEQFF TGTGCCAGCAGAAACTTAGCGGGAGACCACAATGAGCAGTTCTTC TRBD2 . TRBJ2-1 TRBV28
CASSLSKREGPTDTQYF TGTGCCAGCAGCTTGAGTAAGCGGGAGGGCCCCACAGATACGCAGTATTTT . . TRBJ2-3 TRBV12-1
CASSELPVSYNEQFF TGTGCCAGCAGTGAACTCCCGGTCTCTTACAATGAGCAGTTCTTC . once TRBJ2-1 TRBV6-1
CAIRSGLYNEQFF TGTGCCATCAGGTCGGGACTCTACAATGAGCAGTTCTTC . . TRBJ2-1 TRBV10-3
CASSPQGVRETQYF TGTGCCAGCTCGCCGCAGGGGGTGCGGGAGACCCAGTACTTC TRBD1 . TRBJ2-5 TRBV6-5
CASSLTSGRTYEQYF TGTGCCAGCAGTTTAACTAGCGGGAGAACGTACGAGCAGTACTTC TRBD2 few TRBJ2-7 TRBV28
CASSLDGDMAKNIQYF TGCGCCAGCAGCTTGGACGGGGATATGGCCAAAAACATTCAGTACTTC . . TRBJ2-4 TRBV5-1
CASSTTGAGGGYTF TGTGCCAGTAGTACTACAGGGGCCGGGGGTGGCTACACCTTC TRBD1 . TRBJ1-2 TRBV19
CASSQAGVPTGQGGFSYEQYF TGCGCCAGCAGCCAAGCTGGGGTTCCTACGGGACAGGGAGGCTTCTCCTACGAGCAGTACTTC TRBD1 . TRBJ2-7 TRBV4-1
CASSVEAPSEGEQYF TGTGCCAGCAGCGTAGAGGCCCCGAGCGAGGGCGAGCAGTACTTC . . TRBJ2-7 TRBV9
CASSITGVTSNQPQHF TGTGCCAGCAGTATCACAGGGGTCACTAGCAATCAGCCCCAGCATTTT TRBD1 . TRBJ1-5 TRBV27
CASSLNPGQAYEQYF TGTGCCAGCAGCTTAAATCCCGGACAGGCCTACGAGCAGTACTTC TRBD1 . TRBJ2-7 TRBV11-3
CSVEAESDSEKLFF TGCAGCGTTGAAGCCGAGTCCGATAGTGAAAAACTGTTTTTT . . TRBJ1-4 TRBV29-1
CASSLTTVDYGYTF TGTGCCAGCAGTTTGACGACAGTTGACTATGGCTACACCTTC . once TRBJ1-2 TRBV28
CSVEGERALDYEQYF TGCAGCGTTGAAGGGGAACGGGCCCTCGACTACGAGCAGTACTTC . once TRBJ2-7 TRBV29-1
CASSLRDNSYEQYF TGTGCCAGCAGTCTACGGGACAATTCCTACGAGCAGTACTTC . . TRBJ2-7 TRBV2
CASSPRLASVTQYF TGTGCCAGCAGTCCGCGACTAGCCTCCGTTACGCAGTATTTT TRBD2 once TRBJ2-3 TRBV27
CAWSVRGYEQYF TGTGCCTGGAGTGTACGGGGTTACGAGCAGTACTTC . . TRBJ2-7 TRBV30
CASSLRTSGTRTDTQYF TGTGCCAGCAGCTTGAGGACTAGCGGGACCCGCACAGATACGCAGTATTTT TRBD2 once TRBJ2-3 TRBV5-6
CASSPTGDYEQYF TGTGCCAGTAGTCCGACAGGGGACTACGAGCAGTACTTC TRBD1 . TRBJ2-7 TRBV19
CASSQVGGTGELFF TGCGCCAGCAGCCAAGTAGGCGGAACCGGGGAGCTGTTTTTT . . TRBJ2-2 TRBV4-1
CASSYGSGTYNEQFF TGTGCCAGCAGTTACGGTAGCGGGACCTACAATGAGCAGTTCTTC TRBD2 . TRBJ2-1 TRBV27
CASSKGGTGSYEQYF TGTGCCAGCAGTAAAGGCGGGACAGGGTCCTACGAGCAGTACTTC TRBD1 few TRBJ2-7 TRBV27
CASSPVAGVSSYEQYF TGTGCCAGCAGCCCAGTGGCGGGAGTGAGCTCCTACGAGCAGTACTTC TRBD2 . TRBJ2-7 TRBV11-2
CASSLVLTEGYEQYF TGCGCCAGCAGCTTGGTACTCACAGAAGGCTACGAGCAGTACTTC . . TRBJ2-7 TRBV5-1
CASSQSQIDEQFF TGTGCCAGCAGTCAGTCACAGATAGATGAGCAGTTCTTC . once TRBJ2-1 TRBV27
CASSARAGTGGSGELFF TGTGCCAGCAGCGCGAGGGCCGGGACAGGGGGGTCCGGGGAGCTGTTTTTT TRBD1 . TRBJ2-2 TRBV9
CASSFGGTGVIYEQYF TGTGCCAGCAGTTTTGGGGGGACAGGGGTTATCTACGAGCAGTACTTC TRBD1 . TRBJ2-7 TRBV28
CSVVEGAPENSPLHF TGCAGCGTTGTTGAGGGGGCGCCGGAAAATTCACCCCTCCACTTT TRBD1 once TRBJ1-6 TRBV29-1
CAWSPLNTEAFF TGTGCCTGGAGTCCCTTGAACACTGAAGCTTTCTTT . once TRBJ1-1 TRBV30
CASSLVRGPYNEQFF TGTGCCAGCAGCTTAGTTCGCGGGCCCTACAATGAGCAGTTCTTC . . TRBJ2-1 TRBV11-2
CASSLWGGAGANVLTF TGTGCCAGCAGCTTATGGGGAGGGGCTGGGGCCAACGTCCTGACTTTC TRBD2 few TRBJ2-6 TRBV7-2
CASSQLPGGGYNEQFF TGCGCCAGCAGCCAGCTTCCGGGAGGGGGTTACAATGAGCAGTTCTTC TRBD2 . TRBJ2-1 TRBV4-1
CASSIGTGVMNTEAFF TGTGCCAGTAGTATCGGGACAGGGGTGATGAACACTGAAGCTTTCTTT TRBD1 . TRBJ1-1 TRBV19
CAWSVWGANTGELFF TGTGCCTGGAGTGTATGGGGGGCGAACACCGGGGAGCTGTTTTTT . . TRBJ2-2 TRBV30
CASRLQGFNQPQHF TGTGCCAGTAGGTTACAGGGTTTCAATCAGCCCCAGCATTTT . . TRBJ1-5 TRBV19
CAISVPPGGASNNEQFF TGTGCCATCAGTGTCCCCCCTGGCGGGGCGAGTAACAATGAGCAGTTCTTC . . TRBJ2-1 TRBV10-3
CASSIRQGNTEAFF TGTGCCAGTAGTATAAGACAGGGGAACACTGAAGCTTTCTTT TRBD1 . TRBJ1-1 TRBV19
CASSLVGRSYEQYF TGTGCCAGCAGTTTAGTCGGGAGATCCTACGAGCAGTACTTC . . TRBJ2-7 TRBV27
CASSPLPIVNTEAFF TGTGCCAGCAGTCCACTTCCCATCGTGAACACTGAAGCTTTCTTT . . TRBJ1-1 TRBV27
CSVENRGVSSYEQYF TGCAGCGTTGAAAACAGGGGCGTTAGCTCCTACGAGCAGTACTTC TRBD1 . TRBJ2-7 TRBV29-1
CASRSDRGRTDTQYF TGTGCAAGTCGCTCAGACAGGGGGCGAACAGATACGCAGTATTTT . . TRBJ2-3 TRBV12-2
CASSRAGTGGSYGYTF TGTGCCAGCAGCCGCGCCGGGACAGGGGGCTCCTATGGCTACACCTTC TRBD1 . TRBJ1-2 TRBV14
CASSQEPGTGGHYSNQPQHF TGCGCCAGCAGCCAGGAGCCCGGGACAGGGGGCCACTATAGCAATCAGCCCCAGCATTTT TRBD1 few TRBJ1-5 TRBV4-1